This is a list of T cell receptor beta chains from one sample in a study of blood T cell repertoires in COVID-19. The data were produced by immunoSEQ multiplex PCR, yet TCRdb's version contains in-frame clones alone and is incomplete. The table has under 300,000 clones, 89% seen once; the top ten hold 2% to 2.5%. Specimen: peripheral blood. The receptors come from a man aged 45-65 years with acute or convalescent COVID-19. Each CDR3 is given with its conserved first and last residue. D genes are given only for firm matches. The listing skips clone size in some rows; elsewhere it reads once, few, many or a size class.

J: TRBJ2-3
V: TRBV18
size: few
D: TRBD1
CDR3: CASSPPGQGGTQYF
DNA: TGTGCCAGCTCACCTCCGGGACAGGGAGGTACGCAGTATTTT

J: TRBJ1-1
V: TRBV2
size: NA
D: NA
CDR3: CASSVFGGLNTEAFF
DNA: TGTGCCAGCAGTGTTTTCGGGGGGCTTAACACTGAAGCTTTCTTT

J: TRBJ1-1
V: TRBV19
size: NA
D: NA
CDR3: CASTSNTEAFF
DNA: TGTGCCAGCACATCGAACACTGAAGCTTTCTTT

J: TRBJ2-7
V: TRBV10-3
size: once
D: TRBD1
CDR3: CATGVGTALQYF
DNA: TGTGCCACAGGCGTTGGGACAGCTCTGCAGTACTTC

J: TRBJ2-1
V: TRBV7-9
size: NA
D: NA
CDR3: CASSPPLGLQSSYNEQFF
DNA: TGTGCCAGCAGCCCCCCCCTTGGACTGCAAAGCTCCTACAATGAGCAGTTCTTC

J: TRBJ2-1
V: TRBV27
size: NA
D: TRBD1
CDR3: CASSLDRGFYEQFF
DNA: TGTGCCAGCAGTCTGGACAGGGGGTTCTATGAGCAGTTCTTC

J: TRBJ2-1
V: TRBV4-2
size: NA
D: NA
CDR3: CASSQDYTAVYNEQFF
DNA: TGTGCCAGCAGCCAAGATTATACTGCTGTCTACAATGAGCAGTTCTTC

J: TRBJ2-5
V: TRBV7-2
size: NA
D: NA
CDR3: CASSLGGIEETQYF
DNA: TGTGCCAGCAGCTTAGGGGGCATAGAAGAGACCCAGTACTTC

J: TRBJ1-1
V: TRBV6-5
size: NA
D: NA
CDR3: CASASSATEAFF
DNA: TGTGCCAGCGCCTCGAGTGCCACTGAAGCTTTCTTT

J: TRBJ2-1
V: TRBV13
size: NA
D: TRBD2
CDR3: CASSFTSGGAYNEQFF
DNA: TGTGCCAGCAGCTTCACGAGCGGGGGGGCCTACAATGAGCAGTTCTTC

J: TRBJ1-2
V: TRBV7-2
size: NA
D: NA
CDR3: CASSEDPGRSYGYTF
DNA: TGTGCCAGCAGCGAGGACCCCGGGAGGAGCTATGGCTACACCTTC

J: TRBJ2-7
V: TRBV3-1/TRBV3-2
size: NA
D: NA
CDR3: CASSPTKRAVGDEQYF
DNA: TGTGCCAGCAGCCCTACGAAAAGGGCGGTCGGGGACGAGCAGTACTTC

J: TRBJ1-2
V: TRBV9
size: NA
D: TRBD1
CDR3: CASSVATGGYYGYTF
DNA: TGTGCCAGCAGCGTAGCTACAGGGGGTTACTATGGCTACACCTTC

J: TRBJ2-3
V: TRBV3-1/TRBV3-2
size: NA
D: TRBD2
CDR3: CASRPSGGSDTQYF
DNA: TGTGCCAGCCGCCCTAGCGGGGGGTCAGATACGCAGTATTTT

J: TRBJ2-1
V: TRBV28
size: once
D: NA
CDR3: CASSGARNLNEQFF
DNA: TGTGCCAGCAGTGGCGCCAGGAACCTCAATGAGCAGTTCTTC

J: TRBJ1-1
V: TRBV2
size: NA
D: NA
CDR3: CASRAPLSPSAFF
DNA: TGTGCCAGCAGGGCACCCCTTAGCCCCAGCGCTTTCTTT

J: TRBJ2-3
V: TRBV12-3/TRBV12-4
size: few
D: NA
CDR3: CASSVFGDTQYF
DNA: TGTGCCAGCAGTGTCTTCGGGGATACGCAGTATTTT

J: TRBJ2-3
V: TRBV11-2
size: NA
D: TRBD2
CDR3: CASSFTSGTTDTQYF
DNA: TGTGCCAGCAGCTTTACTAGCGGGACCACAGATACGCAGTATTTT

J: TRBJ1-1
V: TRBV10-3
size: NA
D: TRBD1
CDR3: CAISGRGQGANTEAFF
DNA: TGTGCCATCAGTGGTAGGGGACAGGGGGCCAACACTGAAGCTTTCTTT

J: TRBJ2-5
V: TRBV14
size: NA
D: NA
CDR3: CASSQEVSPGRETQYF
DNA: TGTGCCAGCAGCCAAGAAGTATCCCCAGGCCGGGAGACCCAGTACTTC

J: TRBJ2-3
V: TRBV20-1
size: NA
D: NA
CDR3: CSSTGQDTQYF
DNA: TGCAGTTCCACAGGGCAGGATACGCAGTATTTT

J: TRBJ2-3
V: TRBV5-1
size: NA
D: TRBD1
CDR3: CASSYAVGQGATDTQYF
DNA: TGCGCCAGCAGTTACGCCGTAGGACAGGGGGCGACAGATACGCAGTATTTT

J: TRBJ1-3
V: TRBV30
size: NA
D: TRBD1
CDR3: CASSGGRGQGNTIYF
DNA: TGTGCCTCGTCAGGGGGCAGGGGTCAGGGAAACACCATATATTTT

J: TRBJ2-7
V: TRBV30
size: once
D: NA
CDR3: CAWSVTGRISYEQYF
DNA: TGTGCCTGGAGTGTTACAGGTCGAATCTCCTACGAGCAGTACTTC

J: TRBJ1-1
V: TRBV7-3
size: NA
D: TRBD1
CDR3: CASSSTGGINTEAFF
DNA: TGTGCCAGCAGTTCGACAGGGGGCATTAACACTGAAGCTTTCTTT